This T cell receptor beta chain was captured in a study of regulatory T cells. Study conclusions and caveats: Regulatory T cells from CD3G-deficient patients were less diverse than autologous conventional CD4+ cells and control regulatory cells.

Amplification used 52 TRBV primers and 13 TRBJ primers. This table comes from immunoSEQ multiplex PCR, and its TCRdb copy is limited to in-frame clones, with some not included. The sample has about 2,300 clones; about 91% are singletons. About this clone: Its specificity is unknown.

V lost 6 bases to trimming and J lost 4 bases; unmatched junction nucleotides: 4. Germline V gene data show CDR1 as MNHNS and CDR2 as SASEGT. The CDR3 spans 14 residues. The chain joins TRBV6-1 to TRBJ2-7, with 12 bases fitting TRBD2. The sequencing input was CD4+ Tregs sorted from blood. This receptor was identified in a child younger than 18 with CD3G deficiency. The CDR3 nucleotides read TGTGCCAGCAGGACTAGCGGGAGAGGGTACGAGCAGTACTTC. Protein product: CASRTSGRGYEQYF.